This T cell receptor beta chain was recovered during a study of control samples from healthy donors and cancer patients. Per the germline V gene, CDR1 is MNHEY and CDR2 is SVGAGI. CDR3 length: 16 amino acids. V was clipped by 0 bases and J by 3 bases; unmatched bases: 1. TCRdb's table, derived via immunoSEQ multiplex PCR, lists solely in-frame clones and lacks some. The table lists 150,000 to 200,000 clones, about nine tenths of them singletons. Sequencing was done on a sample of blood. This rearrangement joins TRBV6-5 to TRBJ1-6, with 8 nucleotides matching TRBD1. The receptor was derived from a woman in her 30s in good health. The CDR3 bases are TGTGCCAGCAGTTACTCGGGGACAGGCTATAATTCACCCCTCCACTTT. This gives the protein CASSYSGTGYNSPLHF.